This is a list of T cell receptor beta chains from one sample in a study of shared clonotypes between healthy human individuals. Sequenced by immunoSEQ multiplex PCR; TCRdb stores in-frame clones only, minus some. The data contain some 2.1 million clones, roughly 96% of them singletons. Sequencing was carried out using naive CD4+ T cells sorted from blood. The receptors shown here come from a man between 18 and 29 years old in good health. The CDR3 runs from the conserved cysteine through the conserved F or W. The D gene is left open where the match is weak. Clone size is stated in some rows and not others, as once, few, many or a class when expanded.

V gene	D gene	clone size	J gene	CDR3 DNA	CDR3 protein
TRBV5-1	.	.	TRBJ2-7	TGCGCCAGCAGCTTGGTTGATCTATCCTACGAGCAGTACTTC	CASSLVDLSYEQYF
TRBV7-3	.	once	TRBJ1-4	TGTGCCAGCAGCCCCGGAGGCAGGGTCGGTGAAAAACTGTTTTTT	CASSPGGRVGEKLFF
TRBV25-1	.	.	TRBJ1-6	TGTGCCAGCAGACGGACAGATTATAATTCACCCCTCCACTTT	CASRRTDYNSPLHF
TRBV10-3	.	.	TRBJ2-1	TGTGCCATCAGTGGATCGGGAGTCGCCTACAATGAGCAGTTCTTC	CAISGSGVAYNEQFF
TRBV30	TRBD1	.	TRBJ2-6	TGTGCCTGGAGTGTACCGGGACAGGGTTTTCCTGGGGCCAACGTCCTGACTTTC	CAWSVPGQGFPGANVLTF
TRBV15	.	.	TRBJ2-3	TGTGCCACCAGCAGAGATCGACGGCAGCTGGCAACGTTTAGCACAGATACGCAGTATTTT	CATSRDRRQLATFSTDTQYF
TRBV29-1	TRBD1	.	TRBJ2-7	TGCAGCGCCTCCGGGACAGGGGTCTACGAGCAGTACTTC	CSASGTGVYEQYF
TRBV30	TRBD2	.	TRBJ2-7	TGTGCCTGGCGGCCCGGGACTAGCGGTCTATACGAGCAGTACTTC	CAWRPGTSGLYEQYF
TRBV5-1	.	once	TRBJ2-7	TGCGCCAGCAGCTTGGCTGGACGGGGGACCTACGAGCAGTACTTC	CASSLAGRGTYEQYF
TRBV11-2	.	.	TRBJ1-1	TGTGCCAGCAGCCTGATAACGAACACTGAAGCTTTCTTT	CASSLITNTEAFF
TRBV4-1	.	.	TRBJ1-3	TGCGCCAGCAGCCAGACAGGTGGCTCTGGAAACACCATATATTTT	CASSQTGGSGNTIYF
TRBV18	TRBD2	.	TRBJ2-5	TGTGCCAGCTCACCACGACTAGCGGGAGGGGAACAAGAGACCCAGTACTTC	CASSPRLAGGEQETQYF
TRBV5-1	.	.	TRBJ2-3	TGCGCCAGCAGCTCCTTTTTGCTAGCGTCAACTAGCACAGATACGCAGTATTTT	CASSSFLLASTSTDTQYF
TRBV18	.	.	TRBJ2-7	TGTGCCAGCTCACTTTCCGGGCCTAAAGGGGAGCAGTACTTC	CASSLSGPKGEQYF
TRBV27	.	.	TRBJ2-2	TGTGCCAGCAGTTTTTTCCCTGTCCTTAACGGGGAGCTGTTTTTT	CASSFFPVLNGELFF
TRBV19	.	.	TRBJ2-3	TGTGCCAGTAGTATAGACCCAAGCACAGATACGCAGTATTTT	CASSIDPSTDTQYF
TRBV27	.	.	TRBJ1-2	TGTGCCAGCAGTAAAACAATCCAGGGGTTTTATGGCTACACCTTC	CASSKTIQGFYGYTF
TRBV5-6	.	.	TRBJ1-3	TGTGCCAGCAGCTGGAAGGCAGGGGCTGGAAACACCATATATTTT	CASSWKAGAGNTIYF
TRBV6-1	.	.	TRBJ2-1	TGTGCCAGCTTACGTTGGGGGACTTACGATGAGCAGTTCTTC	CASLRWGTYDEQFF
TRBV9	.	.	TRBJ1-4	TGTGCCAGCAGCGTATCGGGCGCTAATGAAAAACTGTTTTTT	CASSVSGANEKLFF
TRBV10-3	.	.	TRBJ2-2	TGTGCCATCAGCGGTAGCCCCACCGGGGAGCTGTTTTTT	CAISGSPTGELFF
TRBV11-2	.	.	TRBJ1-1	TGTGCCAGCAGCTTAGCAGGGAGAAGGGAAGCTTTCTTT	CASSLAGRREAFF
TRBV25-1	.	.	TRBJ1-5	TGTGCCAGCAGTGGCGGACCGCGTCCCCAGCATTTT	CASSGGPRPQHF
TRBV2	.	.	TRBJ1-4	TGTGCCAGCAGTCCTTTCGGGACAATTAATGAAAAACTGTTTTTT	CASSPFGTINEKLFF
TRBV18	.	.	TRBJ2-1	TGTGCCAGCTCTCAATCACCCGCGGGCGGCGATGAGCAGTTCTTC	CASSQSPAGGDEQFF
TRBV11-2	TRBD2	.	TRBJ2-2	TGTGCCAGCAGCTTAGTCCTAGCGGGGGCCGCGAACACCGGGGAGCTGTTTTTT	CASSLVLAGAANTGELFF
TRBV10-3	TRBD2	.	TRBJ2-1	TGTGCCATCAACGTAGCGGGGGGGCCGAGCAATGAGCAGTTCTTC	CAINVAGGPSNEQFF
TRBV27	.	.	TRBJ1-1	TGTGCCAGCAGCCGTCAAGATAGTGAAGCTTTCTTT	CASSRQDSEAFF
TRBV28	TRBD1	.	TRBJ1-5	TGTGCCAGCAGTCAGGGGGGGCTGGGGAATCAGCCCCAGCATTTT	CASSQGGLGNQPQHF
TRBV7-9	.	.	TRBJ1-1	TGTGCCAGCAGCCGTGACGGATTTGAAGCTTTCTTT	CASSRDGFEAFF
TRBV1	.	once	TRBJ1-6	TGCACCAGCAGCCGTCTCCCCGGGGTTTCCTCACCCCTCCACTTT	CTSSRLPGVSSPLHF
TRBV4-3	.	.	TRBJ1-3	TGCGCCAGCAGCCAAGCCGTGCTCTCTGGAAACACCATATATTTT	CASSQAVLSGNTIYF
TRBV10-3	.	.	TRBJ1-2	TGTGCCATCAGTGAGTCTTCTGTTAAAAGCTCCCTAGGCTACACCTTC	CAISESSVKSSLGYTF
TRBV7-9	TRBD1	.	TRBJ1-2	TGTGCCAGCAGCTTACAGGGGGCGGACTATGGCTACACCTTC	CASSLQGADYGYTF
TRBV30	.	many	TRBJ1-3	TGTGCCTGGAGTCGGGACCGCGGAAACACCATATATTTT	CAWSRDRGNTIYF
TRBV11-3	.	once	TRBJ2-1	TGTGCCAGCAGCTTAGGCAGGGCAACCTACAATGAGCAGTTCTTC	CASSLGRATYNEQFF
TRBV30	TRBD1	.	TRBJ2-3	TGTGCCTGGAGTCTATACAGGGGGCGCACAGATACGCAGTATTTT	CAWSLYRGRTDTQYF
TRBV6-5	TRBD1	.	TRBJ1-1	TGTGCCAGCAGTTTGGGACAGGGGGAGCTAGCCGGAGCTTTCTTT	CASSLGQGELAGAFF
TRBV28	TRBD1	.	TRBJ2-7	TGTGCCAGCAGTTTTGTTGACAGGGGTCTTATCCACGAGCAGTACTTC	CASSFVDRGLIHEQYF
TRBV4-1	.	.	TRBJ2-5	TGCGCCAGCAGCCAAGGAGGGGGGGCGGAGACCCAGTACTTC	CASSQGGGAETQYF
TRBV7-9	.	.	TRBJ2-1	TGTGCCAGCAGCTGGGGACGGAGTTCCTACAATGAGCAGTTCTTC	CASSWGRSSYNEQFF
TRBV6-5	TRBD2	few	TRBJ2-7	TGTGCCAGCAGTTACTCTAGCGGGAGGTCCTACGAGCAGTACTTC	CASSYSSGRSYEQYF